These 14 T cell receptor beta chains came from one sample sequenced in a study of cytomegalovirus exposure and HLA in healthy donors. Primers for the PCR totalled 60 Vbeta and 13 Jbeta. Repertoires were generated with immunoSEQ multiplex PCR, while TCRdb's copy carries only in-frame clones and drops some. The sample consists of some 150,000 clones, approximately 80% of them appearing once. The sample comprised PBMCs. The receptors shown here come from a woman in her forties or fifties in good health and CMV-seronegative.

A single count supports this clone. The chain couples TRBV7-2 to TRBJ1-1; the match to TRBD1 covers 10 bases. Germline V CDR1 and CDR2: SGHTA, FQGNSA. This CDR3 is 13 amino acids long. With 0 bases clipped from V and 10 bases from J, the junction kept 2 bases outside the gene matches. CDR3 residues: CASSLAWTGGAFF. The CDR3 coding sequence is TGTGCCAGCAGCTTAGCTTGGACAGGGGGAGCTTTCTTT.

The CDR3 protein is CASSPLGPEGTDTQYF. In nucleotides, the CDR3 is TGCGCCAGCAGCCCCCTCGGCCCTGAGGGCACAGATACGCAGTATTTT. The chain has TRBV4-3 and TRBJ2-3; D gene unclear. CDR1 is LGHNA and CDR2 is YSLEER in the germline V gene. CDR3 length equals 16 residues. Trimming removed 4 bases at V and 1 base at J, with 15 bases between.

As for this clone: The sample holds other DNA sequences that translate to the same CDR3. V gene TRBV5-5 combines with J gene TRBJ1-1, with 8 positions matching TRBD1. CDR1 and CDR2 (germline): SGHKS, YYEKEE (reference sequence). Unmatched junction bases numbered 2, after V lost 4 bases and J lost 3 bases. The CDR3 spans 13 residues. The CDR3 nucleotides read TGTGCCAGCAGCCTGACAGGGGACACTGAAGCTTTCTTT. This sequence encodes CASSLTGDTEAFF.

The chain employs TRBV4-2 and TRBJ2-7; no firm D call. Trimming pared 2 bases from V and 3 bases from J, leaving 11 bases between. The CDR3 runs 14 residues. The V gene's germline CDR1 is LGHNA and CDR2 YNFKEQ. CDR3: CASSQRVSVYEQYF. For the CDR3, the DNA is TGTGCCAGCAGCCAACGGGTATCCGTCTACGAGCAGTACTTC.

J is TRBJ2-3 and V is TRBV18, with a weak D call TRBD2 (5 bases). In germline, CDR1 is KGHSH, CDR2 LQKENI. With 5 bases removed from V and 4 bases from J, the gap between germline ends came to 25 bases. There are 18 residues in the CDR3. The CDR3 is CASSSNLDGRERADTQYF. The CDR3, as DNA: TGTGCCAGCTCATCTAATCTTGATGGCCGGGAACGCGCAGATACGCAGTATTTT.

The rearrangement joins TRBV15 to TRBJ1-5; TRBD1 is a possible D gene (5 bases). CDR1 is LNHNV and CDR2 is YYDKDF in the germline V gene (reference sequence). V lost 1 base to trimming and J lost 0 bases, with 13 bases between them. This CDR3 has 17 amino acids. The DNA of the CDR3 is TGTGCCACCAGCAGAGTTGGGAAAGGGGATAGCAATCAGCCCCAGCATTTT. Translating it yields CATSRVGKGDSNQPQHF.

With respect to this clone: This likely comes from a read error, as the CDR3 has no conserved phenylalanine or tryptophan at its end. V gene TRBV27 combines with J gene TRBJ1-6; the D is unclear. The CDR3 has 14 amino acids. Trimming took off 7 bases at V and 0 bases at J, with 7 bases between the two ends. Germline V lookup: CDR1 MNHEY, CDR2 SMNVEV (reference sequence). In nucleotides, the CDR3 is TGTGCCAGCACCCGGGACTCCTATAATTCACCCCTCCACCTT. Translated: CASTRDSYNSPLHL.

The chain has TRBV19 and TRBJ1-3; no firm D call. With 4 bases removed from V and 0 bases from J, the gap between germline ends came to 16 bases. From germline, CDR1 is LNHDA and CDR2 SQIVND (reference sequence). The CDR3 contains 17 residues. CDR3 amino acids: CASSTDSAQRSGNTIYF. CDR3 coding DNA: TGTGCCAGTAGTACTGACTCAGCCCAGCGCTCTGGAAACACCATATATTTT.

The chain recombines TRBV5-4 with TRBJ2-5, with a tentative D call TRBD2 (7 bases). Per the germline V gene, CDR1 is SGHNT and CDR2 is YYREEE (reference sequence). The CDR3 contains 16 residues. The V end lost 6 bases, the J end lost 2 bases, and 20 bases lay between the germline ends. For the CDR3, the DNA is TGTGCCAGCACCAATGGAGGGCGGGGGCTTCAAGAGACCCAGTACTTC. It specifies CASTNGGRGLQETQYF.

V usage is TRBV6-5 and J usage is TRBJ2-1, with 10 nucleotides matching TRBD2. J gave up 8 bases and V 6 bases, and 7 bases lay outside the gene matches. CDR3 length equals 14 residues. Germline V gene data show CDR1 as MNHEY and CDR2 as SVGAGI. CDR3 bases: TGTGCCAGCAGCTTCAGCGGGGGGGCCGATGAGCAGTTCTTC. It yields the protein CASSFSGGADEQFF.

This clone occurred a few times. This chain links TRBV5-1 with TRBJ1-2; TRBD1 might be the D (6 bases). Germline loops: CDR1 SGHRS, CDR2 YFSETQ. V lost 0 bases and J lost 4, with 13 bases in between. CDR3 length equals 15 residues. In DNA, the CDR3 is TGCGCCAGCAGCTTGGCAGGGGAATTAGGCTATGGCTACACCTTC. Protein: CASSLAGELGYGYTF.

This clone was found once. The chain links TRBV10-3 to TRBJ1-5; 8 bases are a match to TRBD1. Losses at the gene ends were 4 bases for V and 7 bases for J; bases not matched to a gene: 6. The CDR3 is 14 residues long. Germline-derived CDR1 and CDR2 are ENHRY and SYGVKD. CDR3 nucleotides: TGTGCCATCAGTGTCCAGGGGGCTGGACAGCCCCAGCATTTT. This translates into CAISVQGAGQPQHF.

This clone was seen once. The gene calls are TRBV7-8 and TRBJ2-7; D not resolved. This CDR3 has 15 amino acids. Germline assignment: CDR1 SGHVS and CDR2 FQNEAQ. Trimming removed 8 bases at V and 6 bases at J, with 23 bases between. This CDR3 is CASRKNNGDSGEQYF. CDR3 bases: TGTGCCAGCCGCAAGAACAATGGAGACTCTGGCGAGCAGTACTTC.

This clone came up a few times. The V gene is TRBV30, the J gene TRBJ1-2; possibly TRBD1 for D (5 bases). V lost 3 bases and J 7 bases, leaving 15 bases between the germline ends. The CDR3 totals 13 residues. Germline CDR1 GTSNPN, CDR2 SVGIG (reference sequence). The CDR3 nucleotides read TGTGCCTGGAGCGTACGGGGGGGGAGTGGCTACACCTTC. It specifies CAWSVRGGSGYTF. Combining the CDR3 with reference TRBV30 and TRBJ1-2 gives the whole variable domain SQTIHQWPATLVQPVGSPLSLECTVEGTSNPNLYWYRQAAGRGLQLLFYSVGIGQISSEVPQNLSASRPQDRQFILSSKKLLLSDSGFYLCAWSVRGGSGYTFGSGTRLTVV.